This TCR beta chain is drawn from a study of T cells in Graves' hyperthyroidism and ophthalmopathy (dated by TCRdb to between 2019 and 2020). Background for the entire study: Peripheral blood samples were taken at initial diagnosis, before any treatment was given. In addition, the study compared T-cell repertoires in thyroid tissue and in blood from over 5 Graves' hyperthyroidism patients. The paper describes TCR Vbeta CDR3 sequencing of around 130 peripheral blood samples, made up of some 42 ophthalmopathy patients, 70 to 75 hyperthyroidism patients and roughly 17 progressor patients. TCR V-J signatures able to tell the groups apart were searched for in a discovery cohort of 90 to 100 patients, of whom approximately 40 had Graves' ophthalmopathy and more than 55 had stable Graves' hyperthyroidism. The 100 or so discovery patients were randomly split 7:3 into training and test sets. An independent validation cohort of under 20 hyperthyroidism patients and about 15 patients who later progressed to ophthalmopathy tested prospective prediction of ophthalmopathy. After blood sampling, hyperthyroidism patients were treated with methimazole at a starting dose of 30 mg daily, and ophthalmopathy patients were treated with high-dose intravenous methylprednisolone. Here is what the overall study found, with its caveats: In validation, progression to ophthalmopathy was predicted by the model with 70.59% sensitivity and 72.22% specificity, a median of around 6.5 months before onset. No statistical method was used to fix the sample size in advance, and group allocation was not hidden from the investigators. Ophthalmopathy was separated from stable hyperthyroidism by a 13 V-J signature model, with approximately 89% sensitivity and approximately 81% specificity obtained in cross-validation and 80%/75% obtained in testing. Most expanded thyroid clonotypes (frequency above 0.001) were also detected in blood, suggesting blood repertoires may reflect thyroid immune responses.

The junction shows trimming of 6 bases on V and 0 bases on J, plus 15 bases between the germline ends. The cysteine opens and the phenylalanine closes a CDR3 of 16 amino acids. The only DNA kept is the CDR3, 48 bases in frame from the first base. Ophthalmopathy patients had moderately to severely active disease, with a Clinical Activity Score of 3 or more, a NOSPECS grade of 4 or more, and a disease duration of less than 3 months. Patients with uncontrolled infections, other autoimmune diseases, pregnancy or lactation were excluded. Diagnoses were established on the basis of clinical symptoms, serum thyroxine and TRAb, thyroid ultrasound, and orbital computed tomography. Ficoll-Paque density gradient centrifugation was used to isolate PBMCs from 10 ml of fresh peripheral blood. Total RNA was extracted using Trizol reagent, and RNA quality was assessed on an Agilent 2100 Bioanalyzer. This clonotype was observed at least ten times. Its recognized antigen is unknown. No much larger clone is present one base from it, and per-base qualities are unavailable.

Amplification of TCR beta CDR3 regions was carried out from RNA transcripts. A first-round RT-PCR of the TCR CDR3 used the HTBI primer set with the Qiagen OneStep RT-PCR kit. A second multiplex PCR round built the libraries, followed by size selection and purification. Paired-end sequencing of the libraries was performed with 100 bp reads on an Illumina HiSeq2000. Per the original workflow: Raw data were processed with SOAPnuke, discarding reads with adapters, uncalled bases, mean Phred below 15, or no exact constant-primer or identifier match. High-quality paired reads were merged with COPE v1.2.5, and unique nucleotide sequences were defined as clonotypes. MiTCR v1.1 was used to align clonotypes to the IMGT TRBV, TRBD and TRBJ reference segments. Only V-J combinations with frequency above 0.0001, covering 99% to 99.2% of repertoires, were analysed. A TCS score was defined as the ratio between F50 (clonal expansion) and ExV (chaos), using BLOSUM62-based TCRdist between CDR3 peptides within each V-J. Welch's t-statistics and random forest reduced roughly 500 V-J features to about 12, which were used in a naive Bayes classifier (R e1071). The Morisita-Horn index was used to measure how similar the thyroid and blood repertoires were. The public reads were reprocessed in TCRdb via fastp at Q25 and MiXCR, keeping in-frame beta chains. Rows with a matching CDR3 protein are joined into one entry that keeps the most common DNA and genes. TCRdb assigned the V and J calls; the authors' analysis was not used. The sample data list hundreds of thousands of distinct CDR3 sequences, and about 14% of these were observed just once. The ten largest clones add up to roughly 4.3% of the sample.

The sequence was collected from a woman in her forties with Graves' ophthalmopathy. Source material: blood. In this chain, TRBV12-3 or TRBV12-4 is recombined with TRBJ1-3, and perhaps TRBD1 as D gene, on 6 matching bases. The CDR3 sequence is CASSPGRGLSGNTIYF. At the DNA level, the sequence is TGTGCCAGCAGCCCAGGACGGGGGCTCTCTGGAAACACCATATATTTT.